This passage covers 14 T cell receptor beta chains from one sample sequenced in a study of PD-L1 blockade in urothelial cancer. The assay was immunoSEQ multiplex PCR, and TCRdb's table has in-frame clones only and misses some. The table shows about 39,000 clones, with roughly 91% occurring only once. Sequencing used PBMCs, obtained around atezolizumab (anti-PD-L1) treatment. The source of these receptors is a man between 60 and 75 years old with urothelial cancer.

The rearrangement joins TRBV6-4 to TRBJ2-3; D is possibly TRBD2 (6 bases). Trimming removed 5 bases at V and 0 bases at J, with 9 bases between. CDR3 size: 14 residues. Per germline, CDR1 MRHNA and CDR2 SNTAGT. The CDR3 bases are TGTGCCAGCAGTCGGGGGTTGAGCACAGATACGCAGTATTTT. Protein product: CASSRGLSTDTQYF.

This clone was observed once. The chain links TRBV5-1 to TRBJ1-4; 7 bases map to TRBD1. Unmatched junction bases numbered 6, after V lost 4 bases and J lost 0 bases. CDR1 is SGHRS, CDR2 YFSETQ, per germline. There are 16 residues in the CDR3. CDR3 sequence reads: CASSPTGTATNEKLFF. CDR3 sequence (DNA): TGCGCCAGCAGCCCAACCGGGACAGCAACTAATGAAAAACTGTTTTTT.

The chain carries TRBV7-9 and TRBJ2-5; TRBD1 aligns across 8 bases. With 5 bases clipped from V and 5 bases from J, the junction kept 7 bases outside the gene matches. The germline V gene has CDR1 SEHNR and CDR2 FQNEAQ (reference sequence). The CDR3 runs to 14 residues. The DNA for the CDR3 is TGTGCCAGCAGCGGACAGGGTCGGGGGGAGACCCAGTACTTC. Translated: CASSGQGRGETQYF.

Here the CDR3 DNA reads TGCGCCAGCAGCTTGGAGGCCGGACAGGGACCCACTGAAGCTTTCTTT. This sequence encodes CASSLEAGQGPTEAFF. The chain joins TRBV5-1 to TRBJ1-1; TRBD1 agrees at 8 bases. Trimming removed 0 bases from V and 4 bases from J; junction bases left unmatched: 8. Germline CDR1 SGHRS, CDR2 YFSETQ. The CDR3 length is 16 residues. Drawing the rest from reference TRBV5-1 and TRBJ1-1, the complete variable domain is KAGVTQTPRYLIKTRGQQVTLSCSPISGHRSVSWYQQTPGQGLQFLFEYFSETQRNKGNFPGRFSGRQFSNSRSEMNVSTLELGDSALYLCASSLEAGQGPTEAFFGQGTRLTVV.

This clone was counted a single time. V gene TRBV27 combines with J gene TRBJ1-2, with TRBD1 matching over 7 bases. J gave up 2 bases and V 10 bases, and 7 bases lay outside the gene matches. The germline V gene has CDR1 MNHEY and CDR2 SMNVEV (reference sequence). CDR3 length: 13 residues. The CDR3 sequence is CATLGGQNYGYTF. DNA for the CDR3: TGTGCCACCCTCGGGGGACAGAACTATGGCTACACCTTC.

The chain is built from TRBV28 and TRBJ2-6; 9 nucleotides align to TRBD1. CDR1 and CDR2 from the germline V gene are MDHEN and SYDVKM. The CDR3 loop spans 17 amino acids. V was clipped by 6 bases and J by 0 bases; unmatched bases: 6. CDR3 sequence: CASRRQGGNSGANVLTF. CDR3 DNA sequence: TGTGCCAGCAGACGACAGGGGGGCAACTCTGGGGCCAACGTCCTGACTTTC.

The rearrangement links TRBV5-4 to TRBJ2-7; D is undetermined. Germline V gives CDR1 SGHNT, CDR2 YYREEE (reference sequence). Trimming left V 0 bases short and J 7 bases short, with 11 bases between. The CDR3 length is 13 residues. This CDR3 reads CASSLASVREQYF. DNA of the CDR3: TGTGCCAGCAGCTTGGCCTCGGTGAGGGAGCAGTACTTC. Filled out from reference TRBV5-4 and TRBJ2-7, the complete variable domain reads ETGVTQSPTHLIKTRGQQVTLRCSSQSGHNTVSWYQQALGQGPQFIFQYYREEENGRGNFPPRFSGLQFPNYSSELNVNALELDDSALYLCASSLASVREQYFGPGTRLTVT.

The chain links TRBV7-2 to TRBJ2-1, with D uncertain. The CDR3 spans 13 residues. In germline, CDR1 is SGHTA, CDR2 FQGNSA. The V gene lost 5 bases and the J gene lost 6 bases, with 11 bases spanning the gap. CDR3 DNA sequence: TGTGCCAGCAGCCTAGGTAGCCCCAATGAGCAGTTCTTC. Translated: CASSLGSPNEQFF.

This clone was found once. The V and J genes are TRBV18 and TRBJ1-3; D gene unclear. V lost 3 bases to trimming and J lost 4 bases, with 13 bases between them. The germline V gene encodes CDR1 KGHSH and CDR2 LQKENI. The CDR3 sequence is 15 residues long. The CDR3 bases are TGTGCCAGCTCACCCCCGTACTTGACAGGAAACACCATATATTTT. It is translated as CASSPPYLTGNTIYF. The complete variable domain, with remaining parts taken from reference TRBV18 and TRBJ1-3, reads NAGVMQNPRHLVRRRGQEARLRCSPMKGHSHVYWYRQLPEEGLKFMVYLQKENIIDESGMPKERFSAEFPKEGPSILRIQQVVRGDSAAYFCASSPPYLTGNTIYFGEGSWLTVV.

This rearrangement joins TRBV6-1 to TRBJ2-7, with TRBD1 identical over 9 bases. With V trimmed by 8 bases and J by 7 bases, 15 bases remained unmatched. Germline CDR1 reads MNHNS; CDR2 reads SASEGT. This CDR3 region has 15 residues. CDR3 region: CASPGPGTGSGEQYF. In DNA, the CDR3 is TGTGCCAGCCCCGGGCCTGGGACAGGGTCGGGAGAGCAGTACTTC.

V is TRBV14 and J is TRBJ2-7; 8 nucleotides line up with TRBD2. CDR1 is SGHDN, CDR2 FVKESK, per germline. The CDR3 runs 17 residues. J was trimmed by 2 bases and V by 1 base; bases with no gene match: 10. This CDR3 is CASSQGVLAGRTYEQYF. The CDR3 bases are TGTGCCAGCAGCCAAGGGGTCTTAGCGGGACGCACCTACGAGCAGTACTTC.

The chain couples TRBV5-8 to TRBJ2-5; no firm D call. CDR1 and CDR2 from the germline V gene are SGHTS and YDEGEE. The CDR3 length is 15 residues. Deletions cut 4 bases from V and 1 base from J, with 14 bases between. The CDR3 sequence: CASSPRGQFQETQYF. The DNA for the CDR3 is TGTGCCAGCAGCCCGAGAGGCCAGTTCCAAGAGACCCAGTACTTC.

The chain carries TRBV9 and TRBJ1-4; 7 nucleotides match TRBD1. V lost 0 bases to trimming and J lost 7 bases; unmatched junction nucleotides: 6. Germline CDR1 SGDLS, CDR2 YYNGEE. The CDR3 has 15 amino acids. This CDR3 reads CASSVEGNRGEKLFF. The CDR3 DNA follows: TGTGCCAGCAGCGTAGAAGGAAACAGGGGTGAAAAACTGTTTTTT.

The CDR3 DNA is TGTGCCAGCGTTGGGGGACTAGCGGGGACCGGGGAGCTGTTTTTT. Translated: CASVGGLAGTGELFF. The chain is built from TRBV28 and TRBJ2-2; TRBD2 aligns across 13 bases. V was clipped by 8 bases and J by 5 bases; unmatched bases: 5. CDR1 is MDHEN and CDR2 is SYDVKM in the germline V gene. The CDR3 has 15 residues.